This T cell receptor (beta chain) derives from a study of T-cell reconstitution after alpha-beta-depleted transplantation in children (dated by TCRdb to the mid-2010s). Regarding the research as a whole: Using TCR repertoire profiling, the study followed T-cell immune reconstitution in a quantitative way in children after TCRalphabeta/CD19-depleted allogeneic hematopoietic cell transplantation.

This clonotype has ten or more counts. Its recognized antigen is unknown. Base qualities were left out, and no much larger clone turns up one base away. V loses 4 bases at its end and J loses 3 bases; junction bases beyond the gene matches: 14. The CDR3 has 17 amino acids, counting the end cysteine and phenylalanine. Only the CDR3 DNA stays, 51 bases, in frame from base 1. CDR1 and CDR2, per the germline V gene (reference sequence), are SEHNR and FQNEAQ. Libraries were constructed by PCR. The run used an Illumina HiSeq 2500. TCR library preparation used molecular barcoding, with unique molecular identifiers applied to normalize quantification of the TCRbeta repertoire. The public sequencing data were trimmed at Q25 with fastp and processed into clonotypes with MiXCR by TCRdb, which kept only in-frame beta chains. Merged by CDR3 protein, the rows form single entries marked with the most common genes and DNA. This sample holds 450,000 to 500,000 distinct CDR3 sequences; approximately 12% were observed only once. The ten largest make up about 6% of the sample.

The chain links TRBV7-9 with TRBJ2-7, with TRBD2 matching 8 junction bases. Sample: PBMCs from the stem cell graft donor, taken from the stem cell graft. The sequence derives from a human donor who donated a stem cell graft to a child with combined immunodeficiency. CDR3 reads: CASSYGGSGRFDYEQYF. The sequenced DNA: TGTGCCAGCAGCTACGGGGGAAGCGGGAGATTTGACTACGAGCAGTACTTC.